Sequencing of this T cell receptor beta chain was carried out in a study of breast tumors, draining lymph nodes, adjacent tissues. Study-wide results and caveats: The lymph node origin of tumor T cells was framed as consistent with a hypothesis, not demonstrated. Luminal-like breast cancer showed significantly higher tumor–nontumor repertoire similarity than basal-like. Most tumor T cells seemingly derive from lymph node, then expand in tumor. Tumor TCR diversity was below lymph nodes but above nontumor tissue.

TCRdb re-called the multiplex PCR reads through MiXCR, storing one row per CDR3 protein. The sample shows around 12,000 distinct CDR3 sequences, 62% of them seen only once. On this clonotype: No antigen is known for it. This CDR3 fails to terminate in the conserved phenylalanine or tryptophan, so it likely reflects a read error.

Sequencing was done on a sample of tumor-adjacent breast tissue. The receptor was isolated from a female donor with breast cancer. Some clones in this sample may be carry-over from other donors' samples.

The CDR3 bases are TGTGCCAGCAGCGGGCATCAGAGAATCGACGAGCAGTACCTC. It is translated as CASSGHQRIDEQYL. The chain is built from TRBV2 and TRBJ2-7; the D is unclear. Germline-derived CDR1 and CDR2 are SNHLY and FYNNEI. The V and J ends lost 6 bases and 5 bases respectively, with 17 bases between them. This CDR3 comprises 14 residues.